The rows below give T cell receptor beta chains drawn from one sample of a study of CD8+ T cells in alopecia areata. The table came from immunoSEQ multiplex PCR; TCRdb's copy has only in-frame clones and leaves some out. The table shows about 190,000 clones, with approximately 60% occurring only once. The sequences come from CD4+ T cells sorted from blood, collected at week 4, from a patient treated with tofacitinib. All receptors derive from a human donor with alopecia areata. Each CDR3 is given with its conserved first and last residue. Each record gives: J gene, D gene, clone size, V gene, CDR3 protein, CDR3 DNA. The D gene is left open where the match is weak. Only some rows state a clone size, as once, few, many or a class for expanded clones.

TRBJ2-4 | NA | NA | TRBV29-1 | CSVGEGRDIQYF | TGCAGCGTTGGAGAGGGTCGGGACATTCAGTACTTC
TRBJ1-2 | NA | NA | TRBV29-1 | CSVGRGNVYGYTF | TGCAGCGTTGGCAGGGGTAATGTCTATGGCTACACCTTC
TRBJ1-2 | NA | few | TRBV2 | CASSEVGGPAAGYTF | TGTGCCAGCAGTGAAGTTGGGGGCCCGGCCGCTGGCTACACCTTC
TRBJ2-7 | NA | NA | TRBV20-1 | CSAPRGYEQYF | TGCAGTGCACCAAGGGGGTACGAGCAGTACTTC
TRBJ2-5 | NA | NA | TRBV10-2 | CASRQYQETQYF | TGCGCCAGCAGGCAGTACCAAGAGACCCAGTACTTC
TRBJ1-5 | NA | NA | TRBV30 | CAWSRGVGQPQHF | TGTGCCTGGTCCCGGGGGGTAGGTCAGCCCCAGCATTTT
TRBJ2-6 | NA | few | TRBV29-1 | CSVGNSGANVLTF | TGCAGCGTTGGAAACTCTGGGGCCAACGTCCTGACTTTC
TRBJ1-2 | NA | once | TRBV29-1 | CSVDDRAYGYTF | TGCAGCGTTGACGACAGAGCTTATGGCTACACCTTC
TRBJ1-5 | TRBD1 | NA | TRBV30 | CAWSRGDRVHQPQHF | TGTGCCTGGAGTCGAGGGGACAGGGTCCATCAGCCCCAGCATTTT
TRBJ1-2 | NA | NA | TRBV11-2 | CASSSQWGAKGYTF | TGTGCCAGCAGCTCCCAGTGGGGGGCTAAGGGCTACACCTTC